This T cell receptor beta chain was recorded in a study of cytotoxic CD8 clonotypes in ibrutinib-treated CLL. Study observations and caveats: Once treatment began, public clonotypes, which were uncommon, contracted or stayed stable. Clonality was elevated at ibrutinib response and had returned toward baseline at progression. Clonality (at baseline) was higher than in age-matched healthy donors and tracked circulating CD8+ T-cell counts.

Profiled with immunoSEQ multiplex PCR; TCRdb holds only in-frame clones, not every one. The profile shows roughly 51,000 clones, 53% of them singletons. This clone has a handful of counts. What it binds is not known. This sample comprised PBMCs, obtained after 12 months of ibrutinib treatment. This sequence originates from a human donor with chronic lymphocytic leukemia.

CDR3 DNA sequence: TGTGCCAGCAGTTTATTAGAGGTAGGGCTGAGAACTGAAGCTTTCTTT. It specifies CASSLLEVGLRTEAFF. The V and J genes are TRBV28 and TRBJ1-1; unclear D gene. This CDR3 spans 16 amino acids. V gave up 1 base and J gave up 5 bases, with 17 bases separating them. The germline gives CDR1 MDHEN, CDR2 SYDVKM.